This T cell receptor (beta chain) was observed in a study of cytotoxic CD8 clonotypes in ibrutinib-treated CLL (dated by TCRdb to the early 2020s). Regarding the research as a whole: The cohort had 11 relapsed/refractory and approximately 15 treatment-naive patients; about 17 were IGHV unmutated. Responses were partial in some 24 patients and complete in 2; after median approximately 66 months follow-up, roughly 14 stayed in remission and roughly twelve progressed. The response samples were drawn at a median of roughly eleven months into treatment, with a range of roughly 6 to 36 months. On average, each sample had approximately 250,000 productive templates and tens of thousands of productive rearrangements. Of the approximately 86 people in the trial, about two dozen had longitudinal samples available. Cryopreserved peripheral blood mononuclear cells were obtained prior to treatment, at the time of response, and at either disease progression or sustained remission. Every remission and progressive disease sample was obtained while ibrutinib was still being received by the patients. General study outcomes and caveats: At ibrutinib response clonality went up, during sustained remission it held steady, and at progression it dropped back toward baseline. Baseline clonality exceeded that of age-matched healthy donors and correlated strongly with circulating CD8+ T-cell counts. Sampling times were not matched between sustained-remission and progressing patients, and lymph node repertoires were not studied. Public clonotypes were found to be uncommon and were observed to contract or remain stable during treatment; the increase in clonality was shown to reflect expansion of private clonotypes at ibrutinib response.

On a MiSeq, deep resolution sequencing aimed for a depth between 1 in 1 million and 1 in 200,000 T cells, with each clonotype covered about 9.9x on average. The immunoSEQ hsTCRB Kit was used to generate the TCR beta libraries. Per the original workflow: Data were analyzed with ImmunoSEQ Data Assistant and ImmunoSEQ Analyzer, with V, D and J genes assigned per IMGT definitions. Clonality, which ranges from 0 to 1, was calculated as one minus the normalized Shannon entropy of productive rearrangement frequencies. Public clonotype analysis was restricted to overrepresented clonotypes comprising at least 0.05% of each patient's repertoire. Some 14 age-matched healthy donor repertoires from immuneACCESS served as clonality controls. TCRdb obtained this table from immuneACCESS and retained in-frame rearrangements with V and J assigned. These tables miss some clones; where compared with another copy, unresolved V genes account for less than half of the shortfall, and the remainder is unexplained. The D gene and trimming were derived from the DNA, and the V and J assignments and clone size from that table. Recorded for this sample are fewer than 400,000 clones; 67% of them occurred a single time. The biggest ten clones account for roughly 6.8% of the sample.

The CDR3 contains 16 residues, cysteine and phenylalanine counted. Only the CDR3 part of the read is kept: 48 bases, read in frame from the first base. As encoded in the germline V gene, CDR1 is SGDLS while CDR2 is YYNGEE. Unmatched junction bases come to 10, with V trimmed by 3 bases and J by 5 bases. About 2 micrograms of genomic DNA were extracted from cryopreserved PBMCs for TCR beta library preparation. Longitudinal blood samples from CLL patients receiving ibrutinib monotherapy were subjected to high-throughput TCR beta sequencing. The patients took part in an open-label, single-center phase 2 trial of ibrutinib monotherapy. The sample holds a few counts of this clone. There is no known antigen for this receptor. Base qualities are not at hand, and no much larger clone is one base apart.

The sequence joins TRBV9 to TRBJ2-5; the central 10 bases match TRBD1. This receptor was taken from a human donor with chronic lymphocytic leukemia. Material: PBMCs, obtained after 36 months of ibrutinib treatment. The sequenced DNA: TGTGCCAGCAGCGGGGCGACAGGGGGCATGGCGGAGACCCAGTACTTC. Translated, it reads CASSGATGGMAETQYF.